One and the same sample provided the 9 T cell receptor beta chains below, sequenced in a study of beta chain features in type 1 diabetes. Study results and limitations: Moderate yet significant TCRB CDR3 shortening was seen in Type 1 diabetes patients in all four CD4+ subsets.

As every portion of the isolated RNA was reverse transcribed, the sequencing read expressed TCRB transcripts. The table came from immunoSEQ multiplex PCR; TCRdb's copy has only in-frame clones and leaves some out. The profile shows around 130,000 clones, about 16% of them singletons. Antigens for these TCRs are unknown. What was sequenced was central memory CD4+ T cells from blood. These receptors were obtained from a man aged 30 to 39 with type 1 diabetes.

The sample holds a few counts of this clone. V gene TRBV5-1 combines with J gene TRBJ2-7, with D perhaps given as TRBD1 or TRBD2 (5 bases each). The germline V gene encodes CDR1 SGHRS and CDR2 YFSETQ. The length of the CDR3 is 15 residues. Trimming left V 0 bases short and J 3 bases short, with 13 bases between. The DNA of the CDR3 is TGCGCCAGCAGCTTGGTCGGCCGGGGCGACTACGAGCAGTACTTC. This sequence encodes CASSLVGRGDYEQYF.

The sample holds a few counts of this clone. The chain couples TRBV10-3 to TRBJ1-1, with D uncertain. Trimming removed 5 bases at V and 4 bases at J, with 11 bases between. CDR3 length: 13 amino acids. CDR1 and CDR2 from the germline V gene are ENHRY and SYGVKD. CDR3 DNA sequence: TGTGCCATCAGTCCAAGGCTGGGCACTGAAGCTTTCTTT. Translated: CAISPRLGTEAFF.

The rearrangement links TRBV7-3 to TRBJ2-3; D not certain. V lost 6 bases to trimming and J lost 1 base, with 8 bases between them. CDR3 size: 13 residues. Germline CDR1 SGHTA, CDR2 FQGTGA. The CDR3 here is CASSPGGTDTQYF. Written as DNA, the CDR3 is TGTGCCAGCAGTCCTGGCGGCACAGATACGCAGTATTTT.

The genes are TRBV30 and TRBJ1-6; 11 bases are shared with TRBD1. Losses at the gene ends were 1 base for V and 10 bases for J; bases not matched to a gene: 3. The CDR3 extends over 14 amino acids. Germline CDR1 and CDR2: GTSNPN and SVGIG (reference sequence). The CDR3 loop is CAWSGTGGVSPLHF. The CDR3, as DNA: TGTGCCTGGAGTGGGACAGGGGGCGTATCACCCCTCCACTTT.

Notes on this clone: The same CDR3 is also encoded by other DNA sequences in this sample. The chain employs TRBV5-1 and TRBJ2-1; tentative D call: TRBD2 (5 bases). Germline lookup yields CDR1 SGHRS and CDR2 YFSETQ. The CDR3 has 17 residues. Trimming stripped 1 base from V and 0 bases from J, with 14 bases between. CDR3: CASSLNGRASSYNEQFF. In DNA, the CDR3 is TGCGCCAGCAGCTTGAATGGGCGGGCAAGCTCCTACAATGAGCAGTTCTTC.

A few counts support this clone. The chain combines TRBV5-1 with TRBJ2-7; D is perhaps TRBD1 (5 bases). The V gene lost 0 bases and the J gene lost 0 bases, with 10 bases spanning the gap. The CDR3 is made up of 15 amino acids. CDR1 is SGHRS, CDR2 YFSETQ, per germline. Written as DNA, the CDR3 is TGCGCCAGCAGCTTGGGAACAGGAGTCTCCTACGAGCAGTACTTC. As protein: CASSLGTGVSYEQYF.

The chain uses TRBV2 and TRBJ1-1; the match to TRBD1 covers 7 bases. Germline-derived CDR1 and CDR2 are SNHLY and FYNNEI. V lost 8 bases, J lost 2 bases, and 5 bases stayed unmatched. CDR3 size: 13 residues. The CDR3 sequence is CASGTERNTEAFF. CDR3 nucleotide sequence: TGTGCCAGCGGGACAGAGCGAAACACTGAAGCTTTCTTT.

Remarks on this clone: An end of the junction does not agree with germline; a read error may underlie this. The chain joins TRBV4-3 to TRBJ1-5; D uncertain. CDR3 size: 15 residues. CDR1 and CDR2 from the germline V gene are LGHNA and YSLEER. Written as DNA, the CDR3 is TGCGCCAGCAGCCCTCAGGCGGGGAGCAATCACCCCCAGCATTTT. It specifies CASSPQAGSNHPQHF.

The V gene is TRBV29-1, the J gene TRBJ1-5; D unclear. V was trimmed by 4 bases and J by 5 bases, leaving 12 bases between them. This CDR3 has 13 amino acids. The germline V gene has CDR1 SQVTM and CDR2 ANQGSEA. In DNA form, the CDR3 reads TGCAGCGTTGCCAAGGGTGGGGATCAGCCCCAGCATTTT. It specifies CSVAKGGDQPQHF.